The 21 T cell receptor beta chains below come from one sample, sequenced in a study of blood T cell repertoires in COVID-19. Repertoires were generated with immunoSEQ multiplex PCR, while TCRdb's copy carries only in-frame clones and drops some. The sample records some 200,000 clones, approximately 82% being singletons. What was sequenced was peripheral blood. These receptor sequences come from a man over 45 with active or convalescent COVID-19.

This clone was counted a few times. The V call is TRBV28, the J call TRBJ1-1; no definite D call. The germline V and J ends were trimmed by 2 bases and 11 bases, with 12 bases remaining between them. CDR3 size: 12 residues. The germline V gene has CDR1 MDHEN and CDR2 SYDVKM. The CDR3 DNA reads TGTGCCAGCAGTTTAGTTCGGGGTAGGGCTTTCTTT. Translating it yields CASSLVRGRAFF.

This chain links TRBV3-1 (or the pseudogene TRBV3-2) with TRBJ1-6, with D maybe TRBD1 (5 bases). Germline CDR1 is LGHDT and CDR2 is YNNKEL (reference sequence). Trimming took 1 base from V and 6 from J, leaving 7 bases between them. This CDR3 comprises 14 residues. The CDR3 sequence is CASSQGTRNSPLHF. The CDR3 DNA is TGTGCCAGCAGCCAAGGGACACGTAATTCACCCCTCCACTTT.

The rearrangement joins TRBV7-2 to TRBJ2-5, with D perhaps matching TRBD1 (6 bases). Trimming removed 5 bases at V and 2 bases at J, with 12 bases between. CDR1 is SGHTA and CDR2 is FQGNSA in the germline V gene. The CDR3 sequence is 14 residues long. The CDR3 region has the DNA TGTGCCAGCAGCATCGCTACAGGGCAAGAGACCCAGTACTTC. Translated: CASSIATGQETQYF.

The rearrangement joins TRBV9 to TRBJ2-1, with 7 bases aligning to TRBD2. The CDR3 spans 15 residues. Germline V CDR1 and CDR2: SGDLS, YYNGEE. J lost 4 bases, V lost 2 bases, and 6 bases had no gene match. Written as DNA, the CDR3 is TGTGCCAGCAGCGTCGAGCGGGATGTTTACAATGAGCAGTTCTTC. Amino acids: CASSVERDVYNEQFF.

This chain links TRBV6-5 with TRBJ1-4; weak D call: TRBD1 (5 bases). V lost 6 bases and J lost 6, with 14 bases in between. This CDR3 is built from 14 residues. The germline V gene encodes CDR1 MNHEY and CDR2 SVGAGI. CDR3 sequence: CASSDHLGDEKLFF. For the CDR3, the DNA is TGTGCCAGCAGCGATCACTTAGGGGATGAAAAACTGTTTTTT.

The CDR3 protein is CASSEKIPVNTIYF. The DNA of the CDR3 is TGTGCCAGCAGCGAGAAGATCCCCGTAAACACCATATATTTT. The chain joins TRBV7-3 to TRBJ1-3; D unresolved. V gave up 5 bases and J gave up 6 bases, with 14 bases separating them. Germline lookup yields CDR1 SGHTA and CDR2 FQGTGA. The CDR3 is made up of 14 amino acids.

The chain has TRBV11-2 and TRBJ2-3, with 7 nucleotides matching TRBD2. Germline CDR1 SGHAT, CDR2 FQNNGV. CDR3 size: 17 residues. With 1 base clipped from V and 2 bases from J, the junction kept 9 bases outside the gene matches. The CDR3 loop reads CASSLGGSSGVTDTQYF. For the CDR3, the DNA is TGTGCCAGCAGCTTAGGTGGGTCTAGCGGCGTCACAGATACGCAGTATTTT.

This clone was seen only a few times. V is TRBV29-1 and J is TRBJ1-1; 7 nucleotides align to TRBD1. Germline CDR1 is SQVTM and CDR2 is ANQGSEA. Trimming cost V 7 bases and J 0 bases; bases outside gene matches: 8. CDR3 length: 14 amino acids. The CDR3 loop reads CSGKATGMNTEAFF. CDR3 coding DNA: TGCAGCGGGAAAGCGACAGGGATGAACACTGAAGCTTTCTTT.

The gene calls are TRBV6-1 and TRBJ2-3; possible D gene TRBD1, 5 bases. V gave up 1 base and J gave up 4 bases, with 12 bases separating them. The germline V gene has CDR1 MNHNS and CDR2 SASEGT. The CDR3 totals 15 residues. The CDR3 sequence is CASSEVSGQADTQYF. In DNA form, the CDR3 reads TGTGCCAGCAGTGAAGTCTCAGGGCAAGCAGATACGCAGTATTTT.

The V gene is TRBV7-3, the J gene TRBJ1-3, with no clear D. The CDR3 extends over 14 amino acids. Trimming removed 2 bases from V and 7 bases from J, with 12 bases in between. Germline V gene sequence: CDR1 SGHTA, CDR2 FQGTGA. The CDR3 bases are TGTGCCAGCAGCTTAGACCCGGCGGGGAACACCATATATTTT. It specifies CASSLDPAGNTIYF.

This clone was counted once. J is TRBJ2-2 and V is TRBV7-2, with 8 bases aligning to TRBD1. The CDR3 loop spans 17 amino acids. Germline CDR1 SGHTA, CDR2 FQGNSA. V gave up 2 bases and J gave up 4 bases; unmatched junction bases: 9. The CDR3 region has the DNA TGTGCCAGCAGCTTAAACCCGACAGGGGATAGCACCGGGGAGCTGTTTTTT. Translated, it gives CASSLNPTGDSTGELFF.

V and J are TRBV10-1 and TRBJ1-5; 8 bases are shared with TRBD1. Germline V gene lookup returns CDR1 WNHNN and CDR2 SYGVQD (reference sequence). Trimming took 6 bases from V and 2 from J; bases not matched to a gene: 6. The CDR3 runs to 15 residues. CDR3 loop: CASRTRGQGNQPQHF. The CDR3, as DNA: TGCGCCAGCAGAACCAGGGGGCAAGGCAATCAGCCCCAGCATTTT.

The genes are TRBV10-3 and TRBJ2-1; D not certain. The V end lost 0 bases, the J end lost 0 bases, and 15 bases lay between the germline ends. CDR1 and CDR2 from the germline V gene are ENHRY and SYGVKD. The CDR3 extends over 18 amino acids. This CDR3 reads CAISESIITERSYNEQFF. In DNA, the CDR3 is TGTGCCATCAGTGAGTCGATAATAACCGAGCGCTCCTACAATGAGCAGTTCTTC.

The chain combines TRBV19 with TRBJ1-1; 7 bases align to TRBD1. This CDR3 has 12 amino acids. Germline V gene data show CDR1 as LNHDA and CDR2 as SQIVND (reference sequence). V shed 6 bases, J shed 9 bases, and the junction held 7 bases outside the gene matches. CDR3 sequence: CASSPDRLKAFF. The CDR3 DNA is TGTGCCAGTAGCCCGGACAGGTTGAAAGCTTTCTTT.

V usage is TRBV5-1 and J usage is TRBJ1-3; 8 bases map to TRBD1. Looked up from germline, CDR1 is SGHRS and CDR2 is YFSETQ. This CDR3 is 14 amino acids long. V was clipped by 4 bases and J by 7 bases; unmatched bases: 7. CDR3 nucleotides: TGCGCCAGCAGCCCTGGACAGGGTACCAACACCATATATTTT. This encodes CASSPGQGTNTIYF.

This chain links TRBV28 with TRBJ2-2; TRBD1 matches at 8 bases. J was trimmed by 7 bases and V by 0 bases; bases with no gene match: 1. CDR3 length: 14 amino acids. In germline, CDR1 is MDHEN, CDR2 SYDVKM. CDR3 bases: TGTGCCAGCAGTTTATGGACAGGGGTCGGGGAGCTGTTTTTT. This translates into CASSLWTGVGELFF.

The DNA of the CDR3 is TGTGCCAGCAAACTAGCGGGGCGCACAGATACGCAGTATTTT. It codes for CASKLAGRTDTQYF. The chain joins TRBV6-5 to TRBJ2-3; TRBD2 matches 10 bases. Germline CDR1 reads MNHEY; CDR2 reads SVGAGI. The CDR3 sequence is 14 residues long. The J segment lost 1 base and the V segment lost 7 bases, leaving 2 bases of the junction unmatched.

The chain recombines TRBV4-1 with TRBJ1-5; D perhaps matches TRBD1 (6 bases). The ends were cut back, 1 base at V and 6 bases at J, with 13 bases in the middle. The length of the CDR3 is 15 residues. Per germline, CDR1 MGHRA and CDR2 YSYEKL. This CDR3 is CASSQVGGRGQPQHF. The CDR3 region has the DNA TGCGCCAGCAGCCAAGTAGGGGGTAGAGGTCAGCCCCAGCATTTT.

In its sample, this clone was seen a few times. Other DNA sequences within the sample encode an identical CDR3. The chain has TRBV3-1 (or the pseudogene TRBV3-2) and TRBJ1-2, with 9 bases identical to TRBD1. Per germline, CDR1 LGHDT and CDR2 YNNKEL (reference sequence). The CDR3 length is 16 residues. J was trimmed by 4 bases and V by 4 bases; bases with no gene match: 10. The CDR3 nucleotides read TGTGCCAGCAGCCCCCGACCGACAGGGGGATGCTATGGCTACACCTTC. It yields the protein CASSPRPTGGCYGYTF.

This clone was seen once. This sequence joins TRBV6-1 and TRBJ2-1, with 8 nucleotides matching TRBD2. Germline CDR1 and CDR2: MNHNS and SASEGT. Trimming removed 2 bases from V and 4 bases from J; junction bases left unmatched: 4. This CDR3 spans 15 amino acids. The CDR3: CASSEQPGGYNEQFF. DNA of the CDR3: TGTGCCAGCAGTGAACAACCGGGGGGGTACAATGAGCAGTTCTTC.

This clone was seen only once. The rearrangement links TRBV2 to TRBJ1-1; maybe TRBD1 (5 bases). The germline V gene has CDR1 SNHLY and CDR2 FYNNEI. The CDR3 sequence is 14 residues long. V was shortened by 1 base and J by 3 bases, with 9 bases between the two germline ends. The CDR3 loop reads CASSEEVGDTEAFF. For the CDR3, the DNA is TGTGCCAGCAGTGAAGAGGTAGGGGACACTGAAGCTTTCTTT.